What follows are 4 T cell receptor beta chains derived from one specimen sequenced in a study of human T cells and chemical hapten exposure. TCRdb re-called the RACE reads with MiXCR, one entry per CDR3 protein. Of approximately 110,000 distinct CDR3 sequences in the sample, 9.5% to 12% were seen once. This sample's time point: patch test 1, 2 weeks after DPC sensitization. The sample's treatment: therapeutic diphenylcyclopropenone sensitization with weekly scalp DPC. This sample comprised whole blood, obtained in connection with sensitization to the hapten diphenylcyclopropenone (DPC). The receptors here all came from a woman in her 40s with alopecia areata. Some clones in this sample may be carry-over from other donors' samples.

This clonotype appeared a single time. This chain joins TRBV6-4 and TRBJ1-1, with TRBD1 matching over 7 bases. This CDR3 is 13 amino acids long. Germline CDR1 reads MRHNA; CDR2 reads SNTAGT. With 6 bases clipped from V and 6 bases from J, the junction kept 7 bases outside the gene matches. CDR3 sequence reads: CASRRQGGAEAFF. The CDR3 bases are TGTGCCAGCAGGAGACAGGGTGGGGCTGAAGCTTTCTTT.

The sample holds a few counts of this clonotype. As DNA, the CDR3 is TGTGCCAGCAGCCTACTTGGGACTAGCGGGCGCACAGATACGCAGTATTTT. Its translation: CASSLLGTSGRTDTQYF. This chain uses TRBV3-1 with TRBJ2-3, with 12 bases aligning to TRBD2. Germline V CDR1 and CDR2: LGHDT, YNNKEL (reference sequence). The CDR3 is 17 amino acids. The J segment lost 1 base and the V segment lost 4 bases, leaving 6 bases of the junction unmatched.

The V and J genes are TRBV5-6 and TRBJ2-7; TRBD1 aligns across 11 bases. The V gene end was trimmed by 0 bases and the J gene end by 1 base; junction bases not matched to a gene: 6. This CDR3 is 17 amino acids long. Germline V gives CDR1 SGHDT, CDR2 YYEEEE. The CDR3, as DNA: TGTGCCAGCAGCTTGGCGCCCGGACAGGGGGCTTCCTACGAGCAGTACTTC. This codes for CASSLAPGQGASYEQYF.

This clonotype was seen repeatedly, ten times or more. The chain employs TRBV3-1 and TRBJ2-1; 8 bases fit TRBD2. Trimming at V came to 0 bases and at J to 14 bases, leaving 9 bases not matched to a gene. The germline gives CDR1 LGHDT, CDR2 YNNKEL (reference sequence). The CDR3 spans 14 residues. CDR3 sequence (DNA): TGTGCCAGCAGCCAAGACTTGGCGGGGGGCCGGAAGTTCTTC. Translating it yields CASSQDLAGGRKFF.